A single sample is the source of the 22 T cell receptor beta chains below, sequenced in a study of response to subunit inactivated influenza vaccine. MiXCR, run by TCRdb on the RT-PCR reads, gives a single entry per CDR3 protein. The profile shows under 500,000 distinct CDR3 sequences, 10% to 11% of them singletons. The sample consisted of PBMCs from blood, taken 45 days after vaccination. These receptors came from a man aged 50 or older who received an inactivated influenza vaccine.

This chain uses TRBV18 with TRBJ2-1; 14 bases map to TRBD2. Germline loops: CDR1 KGHSH, CDR2 LQKENI. The CDR3 is 17 residues long. The ends lost 0 bases at V and 5 bases at J; junction bases unmatched: 3. CDR3 nucleotide sequence: TGTGCCAGCTCACCACCGACTAGCGGGAGGGCCCACAATGAGCAGTTCTTC. This gives the protein CASSPPTSGRAHNEQFF. The whole variable domain, filled in from reference TRBV18 and TRBJ2-1, reads NAGVMQNPRHLVRRRGQEARLRCSPMKGHSHVYWYRQLPEEGLKFMVYLQKENIIDESGMPKERFSAEFPKEGPSILRIQQVVRGDSAAYFCASSPPTSGRAHNEQFFGPGTRLTVL.

This clonotype has a count of ten or more. This chain connects TRBV20-1 to TRBJ2-4, with D possibly matching TRBD2 (7 bases). The CDR3 is 16 amino acids. The V end lost 3 bases, the J end lost 0 bases, and 15 bases lay between the germline ends. Germline values: CDR1 DFQATT, CDR2 SNEGSKA (reference sequence). This chain's CDR3 is CSARGASGLAKNIQYF. The CDR3, as DNA: TGCAGTGCTAGGGGGGCTAGCGGTCTAGCCAAAAACATTCAGTACTTC.

V gene TRBV5-1 combines with J gene TRBJ1-1, with 7 nucleotides matching TRBD1. This CDR3 has 15 amino acids. Looked up from germline, CDR1 is SGHRS and CDR2 is YFSETQ. The V gene end was trimmed by 1 base and the J gene end by 7 bases; junction bases not matched to a gene: 10. CDR3 residues: CASSLSHRGMGEAFF. CDR3 DNA: TGCGCCAGCAGCTTGAGTCACAGGGGAATGGGTGAAGCTTTCTTT.

This clonotype was picked up many times. The genes are TRBV5-6 and TRBJ1-1, with no clear D. This CDR3 is 11 amino acids long. CDR1 is SGHDT, CDR2 YYEEEE, per germline. The V and J ends lost 2 bases and 7 bases respectively, with 6 bases between them. The CDR3 loop reads CASSFQNEAFF. The CDR3 nucleotides read TGTGCCAGCAGCTTTCAGAATGAAGCTTTCTTT.

There are a few counts of this clonotype. The chain combines TRBV10-3 with TRBJ2-2; D is unresolved. V dropped 4 bases and J dropped 1 base, with 7 bases sitting between them. CDR1 is ENHRY, CDR2 SYGVKD, per germline. The CDR3 extends over 14 amino acids. The CDR3 DNA is TGTGCCATCAGTGGCTCCAAGAACACCGGGGAGCTGTTTTTT. It encodes CAISGSKNTGELFF.

This chain joins TRBV12-3 or TRBV12-4 and TRBJ2-5; D not certain. V was clipped by 2 bases and J by 2 bases, with 12 bases between them. This CDR3 region has 15 residues. The CDR3 DNA reads as TGTGCCAGCAGTTTATTTGAGCCAGCGCAAGAGACCCAGTACTTC. It specifies CASSLFEPAQETQYF.

The sample holds a few counts of this clonotype. The V call is TRBV5-1, the J call TRBJ1-2; D uncertain. The CDR3 loop spans 13 amino acids. Trimming removed 4 bases from V and 8 bases from J, with 15 bases in between. Germline-derived CDR1 and CDR2 are SGHRS and YFSETQ. This chain's CDR3 is CASSPTVEGGYTF. The CDR3 DNA follows: TGCGCCAGCAGCCCAACGGTTGAGGGCGGCTACACCTTC.

The chain combines TRBV2 with TRBJ2-7; unclear D gene. V was cut by 2 bases and J by 1 base, with 3 bases left in between. Germline lookup yields CDR1 SNHLY and CDR2 FYNNEI. The CDR3 loop spans 12 amino acids. CDR3 nucleotide sequence: TGTGCCAGCAGTGAATGGTCCTACGAGCAGTACTTC. This codes for CASSEWSYEQYF. Based on the CDR3 plus reference TRBV2 and TRBJ2-7, the full variable domain is EPEVTQTPSHQVTQMGQEVILRCVPISNHLYFYWYRQILGQKVEFLVSFYNNEISEKSEIFDDQFSVERPDGSNFTLKIRSTKLEDSAMYFCASSEWSYEQYFGPGTRLTVT.

The chain has TRBV28 and TRBJ2-5; 7 nucleotides line up with TRBD1. V shed 4 bases and J 0 bases; nucleotides not matched to a gene: 17. This CDR3 is built from 19 residues. Germline-derived CDR1 and CDR2 are MDHEN and SYDVKM. The DNA of the CDR3 is TGTGCCAGCAGTTACCCCCCCGCCCCGACAGGGTTCGACCAAGAGACCCAGTACTTC. Encoded protein: CASSYPPAPTGFDQETQYF.

The V call is TRBV5-1, the J call TRBJ1-5; a possible D gene is TRBD1 (5 bases). V was clipped by 5 bases and J by 2 bases, with 14 bases between them. Germline values: CDR1 SGHRS, CDR2 YFSETQ. This CDR3 comprises 15 residues. Here the CDR3 reads CASSRRTSGNQPQHF. The CDR3 nucleotides are TGCGCCAGCAGTCGGAGGACATCCGGCAATCAGCCCCAGCATTTT.

This clonotype turned up a few times. CDR3 amino acids: CASRKTGGEYEQYF. CDR3 bases: TGTGCCAGCAGAAAGACAGGGGGAGAATACGAGCAGTACTTC. The chain carries TRBV6-2 or TRBV6-3 and TRBJ2-7, with 9 bases lining up with TRBD1. The CDR3 runs 14 residues. Germline CDR1 MNHEY, CDR2 SVGEGT. With 6 bases clipped from V and 4 bases from J, the junction kept 7 bases outside the gene matches.

This clonotype turned up a few times. The chain links TRBV12-3 or TRBV12-4 to TRBJ1-1, with unresolved D. Trimming left V 1 base short and J 1 base short, with 7 bases between. This CDR3 contains 14 residues. CDR3 sequence reads: CASSLESANTEAFF. The CDR3 DNA sequence: TGTGCCAGCAGTTTAGAATCGGCGAACACTGAAGCTTTCTTT.

This clonotype showed up many times. This chain uses TRBV6-6 with TRBJ2-1; D gene ambiguous. The germline CDR1 and CDR2 sequences are MNHNY and SVGAGI (reference sequence). There are 12 residues in the CDR3. V was trimmed by 6 bases and J by 3 bases, leaving 6 bases between them. CDR3 amino acids: CASSYDYNEQFF. CDR3 coding DNA: TGTGCCAGCAGCTACGACTACAATGAGCAGTTCTTC.

The chain recombines TRBV7-2 with TRBJ2-7, with D uncertain. Trimming shortened V by 6 bases and J by 6 bases, and 12 bases separated the two germline ends. Per the germline V gene, CDR1 is SGHTA and CDR2 is FQGNSA. This CDR3 has 12 residues. The CDR3 nucleotides are TGTGCCAGCAGTTTCTCGAGTGGCGAGCAGTACTTC. It specifies CASSFSSGEQYF.

Concerning this clonotype: This clone may be a read error of a much larger clone one base away. This chain connects TRBV12-3 or TRBV12-4 to TRBJ2-4; D gene unclear. The CDR3 is 12 amino acids. CDR3 residues: CAGSLSIRSQYF. Written as DNA, the CDR3 is TGTGCCGGCAGTTTAAGTATAAGGTCTCAGTACTTC.

There are many counts of this clonotype. The chain recombines TRBV18 with TRBJ2-7; TRBD1 agrees at 7 bases. Germline CDR1 is KGHSH and CDR2 is LQKENI. The junction had 10 bases not matched to a gene; V was cut back by 3 bases and J by 5 bases. The CDR3 has 15 amino acids. CDR3 bases: TGTGCCAGCTCACCCGGACAGGCCCTTAGGAACGAGCAGTACTTC. It specifies CASSPGQALRNEQYF.

This clonotype was seen a handful of times. The chain is built from TRBV5-1 and TRBJ1-1; possible D gene TRBD1, 5 bases. The CDR3 runs 14 residues. Trimming shortened V by 3 bases and J by 4 bases, and 13 bases separated the two germline ends. Germline CDR1 and CDR2: SGHRS and YFSETQ. The CDR3 protein is CASSSPGRVTEAFF. The CDR3 DNA reads as TGCGCCAGCAGCTCGCCGGGACGGGTCACTGAAGCTTTCTTT.

The rearrangement links TRBV11-2 to TRBJ1-5; D is unresolved. CDR3 length: 13 residues. Deletions cut 4 bases from V and 7 bases from J, with 11 bases between. Per germline, CDR1 SGHAT and CDR2 FQNNGV. CDR3 amino acids: CASSYEGLQPQHF. The CDR3 DNA reads as TGTGCCAGCAGCTACGAGGGTTTACAGCCCCAGCATTTT.

This clonotype was observed many times. The rearrangement joins TRBV27 to TRBJ2-1; 10 bases match TRBD2. Germline values: CDR1 MNHEY, CDR2 SMNVEV (reference sequence). Trimming cost V 6 bases and J 1 base; bases outside gene matches: 9. CDR3 length equals 17 residues. CDR3 amino acids: CASSAGVAGGSYNEQFF. The CDR3 region has the DNA TGTGCCAGCAGCGCTGGGGTAGCGGGAGGTTCCTACAATGAGCAGTTCTTC.

This clonotype was counted only a few times. J is TRBJ2-4 and V is TRBV7-2; D is uncertain. The CDR3 is 18 amino acids. Looked up from germline, CDR1 is SGHTA and CDR2 is FQGNSA. V shed 0 bases and J shed 0 bases, with 15 bases lying between them. CDR3 coding DNA: TGTGCCAGCAGCTTAGCGCAGGTCTCTAATCTAGCCAAAAACATTCAGTACTTC. Translating gives CASSLAQVSNLAKNIQYF.

This clonotype was seen a few times. The chain links TRBV24-1 to TRBJ2-5; TRBD2 matches at 8 bases. CDR3 length: 16 residues. J gave up 5 bases and V 0 bases, and 7 bases lay outside the gene matches. Germline V lookup: CDR1 KGHDR, CDR2 SFDVKD. CDR3 sequence: CATSDLREGLKETQYF. In DNA, the CDR3 is TGTGCCACCAGTGATTTGCGGGAGGGCCTGAAGGAGACCCAGTACTTC.

In its sample, this clonotype was seen a few times. The chain employs TRBV4-2 and TRBJ2-5; 7 bases map to TRBD2. Germline V CDR1 and CDR2: LGHNA, YNFKEQ. This CDR3 is 16 amino acids long. V lost 0 bases and J lost 1; bases outside the gene matches: 5. For the CDR3, the DNA is TGTGCCAGCAGCCAAGACCTAAGACTAGCCCAAGAGACCCAGTACTTC. Its protein is CASSQDLRLAQETQYF.